A selection of T cell receptor beta chains follows, all from one sample in a study of blood T cells in healthy people across ages. TCRdb reanalysed the 5' RACE reads using MiXCR and keeps one entry per CDR3 protein. This sample yields more than 800,000 distinct CDR3 sequences, of which roughly 26% are seen a single time; about 18% belongs to the top ten. Sequenced: blood. These receptors were collected from an elderly woman in good health. Each CDR3 is given with its conserved first and last residue. D genes are given only for firm matches. Size is stated for part of the rows, as once, few or many counts, or as a class when the clone is expanded.

J gene,clone size,D gene,V gene,CDR3 protein,CDR3 DNA
TRBJ2-1,.,.,TRBV12-3/TRBV12-4,CASSSPRGGGSYNEQFF,TGTGCCAGCAGCTCCCCTCGGGGAGGGGGCTCCTACAATGAGCAGTTCTTC
TRBJ1-3,.,.,TRBV20-1,CSAPGRTDGNTIYF,TGCAGTGCCCCCGGACGGACAGACGGAAACACCATATATTTT
TRBJ1-6,many,.,TRBV6-2/TRBV6-3,CASSYVGPGSPLHF,TGTGCCAGCAGTTACGTAGGCCCCGGATCACCCCTCCACTTT
TRBJ1-3,.,TRBD1,TRBV4-1,CASSLATTGVSGNTIYF,TGCGCCAGCAGCCTTGCGACGACAGGGGTCTCTGGAAACACCATATATTTT
TRBJ2-7,.,.,TRBV5-1,CANSWGQGSSYGQYF,TGCGCCAACAGCTGGGGGCAGGGGAGCTCCTACGGGCAGTACTTC
TRBJ2-2,many,.,TRBV5-1,CASSLVSLVTGELFF,TGCGCCAGCAGCTTGGTTAGCTTGGTCACCGGGGAGCTGTTTTTT
TRBJ2-3,.,.,TRBV12-3/TRBV12-4,CASSYSGVSADTQYF,TGTGCCAGCAGCTATAGCGGAGTGAGCGCAGATACGCAGTATTTT
TRBJ1-2,many,TRBD1,TRBV24-1,CATSDSRRDRGDNYGYTF,TGTGCCACCAGTGATTCTCGCCGGGACAGGGGCGATAACTATGGCTACACCTTC
TRBJ2-7,many,.,TRBV5-1,CASRLDSVALYEQYF,TGCGCCAGCAGACTAGACAGCGTGGCCCTCTACGAGCAGTACTTC
TRBJ1-6,many,.,TRBV7-2,CASSQRGDPNSPLHF,TGTGCCAGCAGCCAGCGGGGAGACCCGAATTCACCCCTCCACTTT
TRBJ2-1,.,.,TRBV27,CASSSSINEQFF,TGTGCCAGCTCTTCCTCTATCAATGAGCAGTTCTTC
TRBJ2-3,.,.,TRBV18,CASSPSTVSTDTQYF,TGTGCCAGCTCGCCAAGTACAGTGAGCACAGATACGCAGTATTTT
TRBJ2-1,many,.,TRBV10-3,CAISESEGAGEQFF,TGTGCCATCAGTGAGTCGGAGGGGGCCGGTGAGCAGTTCTTC
TRBJ2-5,many,.,TRBV12-3/TRBV12-4,CASSTWGQLGTQYF,TGTGCCAGCAGCACCTGGGGACAACTGGGGACCCAGTACTTC
TRBJ2-1,many,.,TRBV12-3/TRBV12-4,CASSPTQGLGQFF,TGTGCCAGCAGTCCAACCCAGGGACTGGGGCAGTTCTTC
TRBJ2-7,many,TRBD1,TRBV12-3/TRBV12-4,CASSTTGQGGEQYF,TGTGCCAGCAGCACCACGGGACAGGGTGGGGAGCAGTACTTC
TRBJ2-1,many,TRBD2,TRBV6-2/TRBV6-3,CASSPTSGTYNEQFF,TGTGCCAGCAGCCCGACTAGCGGCACCTACAATGAGCAGTTCTTC
TRBJ2-5,few,TRBD1,TRBV24-1,CATSGTGQIGGEQYF,TGTGCCACCAGTGGGACAGGCCAAATCGGCGGTGAGCAGTACTTC
TRBJ1-2,many,.,TRBV7-2,CASSLGGGDYGYTF,TGTGCCAGCAGCTTAGGAGGGGGGGACTATGGCTACACCTTC
TRBJ1-2,.,.,TRBV29-1,CSVERGPFGYTF,TGCAGCGTTGAAAGAGGACCCTTCGGCTACACCTTC
TRBJ2-1,few,TRBD2,TRBV11-3,CASSLGLAGAGETQFF,TGTGCCAGCAGCTTGGGACTAGCGGGGGCGGGGGAGACCCAGTTCTTC
TRBJ1-1,.,.,TRBV6-2/TRBV6-3,CASSYANVNMNTEAFF,TGTGCCAGCAGTTACGCAAACGTCAATATGAACACTGAAGCTTTCTTT
TRBJ1-5,.,.,TRBV20-1,CSALGDNQPQHF,TGCAGTGCGTTGGGGGACAATCAGCCCCAGCATTTT
TRBJ1-4,many,.,TRBV6-1,CASRSSRGAQGGPNEKLFF,TGTGCCAGCAGGTCGTCGCGGGGCGCACAGGGCGGGCCGAATGAAAAACTGTTTTTT
TRBJ2-3,.,.,TRBV18,CASSPDLWGDGTDTQYF,TGTGCCAGCTCACCCGATTTGTGGGGCGACGGCACAGATACGCAGTATTTT
TRBJ1-1,few,.,TRBV13,CASSPSRGNTEAFF,TGTGCCAGCAGCCCTTCTAGGGGCAACACTGAAGCTTTCTTT
TRBJ1-6,few,TRBD1,TRBV20-1,CSAPGEDRGLSSYNSPLHF,TGCAGTGCCCCCGGCGAGGACAGGGGGCTCAGCTCCTATAATTCACCCCTCCACTTT
TRBJ1-2,many,.,TRBV4-2,CASSRNAGITNYGYTF,TGTGCCAGCAGCCGAAATGCAGGGATTACTAACTATGGCTACACCTTC
TRBJ1-1,few,TRBD1,TRBV2,CASSLGQGSEAFF,TGTGCCAGCAGCCTTGGACAGGGGAGTGAAGCTTTCTTT
TRBJ2-5,few,.,TRBV4-3,CASSLRLEGETQYF,TGCGCCAGCAGCCTTCGGTTGGAGGGTGAGACCCAGTACTTC
TRBJ2-1,few,.,TRBV23-1,CASSQKGIEVNEQFF,TGCGCCAGCAGTCAAAAGGGGATAGAAGTGAATGAGCAGTTCTTC
TRBJ1-2,.,TRBD1,TRBV5-1,CASSSSLADRGYGYTF,TGCGCCAGCAGCTCCTCCCTTGCTGACAGGGGGTATGGCTACACCTTC
TRBJ2-5,few,.,TRBV28,CASSPKLWGMKQYF,TGTGCCAGCAGCCCGAAACTATGGGGAATGAAGCAGTACTTC
TRBJ2-5,many,TRBD2,TRBV7-2,CASSQTGTSGGRRETQYF,TGTGCCAGCAGCCAAACCGGGACTAGCGGGGGGAGGCGAGAGACCCAGTACTTC
TRBJ2-3,many,.,TRBV12-3/TRBV12-4,CASSLGIADTQYF,TGTGCCAGCAGTTTAGGAATCGCAGATACGCAGTATTTT
TRBJ2-5,many,.,TRBV7-2,CASSLASAETQYF,TGTGCCAGCAGCTTAGCCAGCGCTGAGACCCAGTACTTC
TRBJ2-7,many,.,TRBV7-9,CASSRSGRQGADYEQYF,TGTGCCAGCAGCCGCTCCGGGAGGCAGGGGGCTGACTACGAGCAGTACTTC
TRBJ2-1,many,.,TRBV6-1,CASSVDSISSPYNEQFF,TGTGCCAGCAGCGTGGACAGCATATCTTCACCCTACAATGAGCAGTTCTTC
TRBJ2-5,.,TRBD2,TRBV27,CASSPFLSGGAPETQYF,TGTGCCAGCAGTCCCTTTCTTAGCGGGGGGGCCCCAGAGACCCAGTACTTC
TRBJ2-4,many,TRBD2,TRBV12-3/TRBV12-4,CASSWVNTGTRNIQYF,TGTGCCAGCAGTTGGGTTAATACCGGGACTAGAAACATTCAGTACTTC
TRBJ2-7,many,TRBD2,TRBV7-2,CASSGRTSASYEQYF,TGTGCCAGCAGCGGCCGGACTAGCGCCTCCTACGAGCAGTACTTC
TRBJ2-3,.,.,TRBV7-8,CASSLGTWVDTQYF,TGTGCCAGCAGCTTGGGGACTTGGGTAGATACGCAGTATTTT
TRBJ1-2,many,TRBD1,TRBV18,CASSPVGQGYGYTF,TGTGCCAGCTCACCAGTTGGACAGGGTTATGGCTACACCTTC
TRBJ2-3,.,TRBD1,TRBV12-3/TRBV12-4,CASSKQGMDSDAQYF,TGTGCCAGCAGTAAACAGGGGATGGATTCAGATGCGCAGTATTTT